One and the same sample provided the 31 T cell receptor beta chains below, sequenced in a study of breast tumors, draining lymph nodes, adjacent tissues. TCRdb recomputed calls from the multiplex PCR reads with MiXCR, one row per CDR3 protein. The data contain 150,000 to 250,000 distinct CDR3 sequences, approximately 33% of them singletons. The lymph nodes were axillary draining lymph nodes from breast cancer patients. Sequencing was done on a sample of axillary lymph node tissue. The receptors come from a female donor with breast cancer. Some clones in this sample may be carry-over from other donors' samples.

The V call is TRBV2, the J call TRBJ2-1; D possibly matches TRBD1 or TRBD2 (6 bases each). In germline, CDR1 is SNHLY, CDR2 FYNNEI. CDR3 length equals 18 residues. V lost 6 bases, J lost 10 bases, and 31 bases lay in between. The CDR3 is CASSRTRVGGNNKGEQFF. The CDR3 DNA follows: TGTGCCAGCAGCCGAACCCGAGTAGGGGGGAACAATAAAGGGGAGCAGTTCTTC.

This sequence joins TRBV27 and TRBJ2-1, with a possible D match to TRBD2 (6 bases). This CDR3 spans 17 amino acids. V was clipped by 1 base and J by 7 bases, with 20 bases between them. The germline CDR1 and CDR2 sequences are MNHEY and SMNVEV (reference sequence). CDR3 protein: CASSLFGTLGIGNEQFF. In nucleotides, the CDR3 is TGTGCCAGCAGTTTATTCGGGACTCTGGGCATAGGGAATGAGCAGTTCTTC.

The chain couples TRBV6-2 or TRBV6-3 to TRBJ1-1, with TRBD1 as a possible D gene (5 bases). CDR3 length: 12 amino acids. V gave up 8 bases and J gave up 0 bases, with 7 bases separating them. The germline V gene has CDR1 MNHEY and CDR2 SVGEGT. CDR3 loop: CASRRVNTEAFF. CDR3 sequence (DNA): TGTGCCAGCCGCAGGGTGAACACTGAAGCTTTCTTT.

The chain employs TRBV6-2 or TRBV6-3 and TRBJ2-7, with TRBD2 matching 7 bases. CDR3 length equals 14 residues. Losses at the gene ends were 5 bases for V and 3 bases for J; bases not matched to a gene: 7. CDR1 and CDR2 (germline): MNHEY, SVGEGT. This CDR3 is CASSPGTMIYEQYF. DNA for the CDR3: TGTGCCAGCAGTCCCGGGACTATGATCTACGAGCAGTACTTC.

The sample holds many counts of this clonotype. The chain carries TRBV29-1 and TRBJ2-6, with TRBD1 matching over 9 bases. In germline, CDR1 is SQVTM, CDR2 ANQGSEA. V dropped 5 bases and J dropped 0; count of bases not matched to a gene: 8. There are 17 residues in the CDR3. The CDR3 DNA is TGCAGCGTTACGACAGGGGGTTCCACCTCTGGGGCCAACGTCCTGACTTTC. Protein product: CSVTTGGSTSGANVLTF.

This clonotype was recorded at least ten times. The V gene is TRBV11-2, the J gene TRBJ2-1; a weak D match, TRBD2 (6 bases). The CDR3 length is 14 residues. CDR1 is SGHAT and CDR2 is FQNNGV in the germline V gene. Trimming stripped 2 bases from V and 7 bases from J, with 12 bases between. CDR3 bases: TGTGCCAGCAGCTTACCGGGAGTTAGGAATGAGCAGTTCTTC. This gives the protein CASSLPGVRNEQFF.

This clonotype was counted ten times or more. Just one base apart from a much larger clone, this may be a read error. The rearrangement joins TRBV7-9 to TRBJ2-5; D ambiguous. The CDR3 length is 15 residues. Germline CDR1 is SEHNR and CDR2 is FQNEAQ (reference sequence). CDR3 amino acids: CASSWSNLVQETQHF. The CDR3 coding sequence is TGTGCCAGCAGCTGGTCTAATCTTGTCCAAGAGACCCAGCACTTC.

This clonotype appeared many times. The chain recombines TRBV3-1 with TRBJ1-6; no clear D gene. The CDR3 is 16 residues long. Per germline, CDR1 LGHDT and CDR2 YNNKEL (reference sequence). Trimming took 1 base from V and 7 from J, leaving 14 bases between them. In nucleotides, the CDR3 is TGTGCCAGCAGCCAAGGATCATCTTATCACAATTCACCCCTCCACTTT. Protein: CASSQGSSYHNSPLHF.

At least ten counts were recorded for this clonotype. The chain combines TRBV20-1 with TRBJ2-5, with 10 bases matching TRBD2. The CDR3 sequence is 15 residues long. Germline V gene lookup returns CDR1 DFQATT and CDR2 SNEGSKA (reference sequence). V dropped 2 bases and J dropped 5; count of bases not matched to a gene: 8. The CDR3 here is CSARSSLAGVETQYF. Here the CDR3 DNA reads TGCAGTGCTAGATCTTCCCTAGCGGGAGTGGAGACCCAGTACTTC.

At least ten counts were recorded for this clonotype. The rearrangement uses TRBV30 and TRBJ2-6, with a weak D call TRBD2 (5 bases). Trimming left V 2 bases short and J 1 base short, with 12 bases between. Germline assignment: CDR1 GTSNPN and CDR2 SVGIG (reference sequence). The CDR3 length is 16 residues. The CDR3 here is CAWSPGSVSGANVLTF. The DNA of the CDR3 is TGTGCCTGGAGTCCAGGTAGCGTATCTGGGGCCAACGTCCTGACTTTC.

At least ten counts were recorded for this clonotype. The rearrangement joins TRBV28 to TRBJ1-2, with D tentatively TRBD1 (5 bases). V lost 5 bases and J 8 bases, leaving 6 bases between the germline ends. The length of the CDR3 is 10 residues. Germline values: CDR1 MDHEN, CDR2 SYDVKM. CDR3 sequence reads: CASSKGGYTF. In DNA form, the CDR3 reads TGTGCCAGCAGTAAGGGGGGCTACACCTTC.

This clonotype has at least ten counts. This chain connects TRBV20-1 to TRBJ1-6, with 8 positions matching TRBD1. Germline V gene lookup returns CDR1 DFQATT and CDR2 SNEGSKA (reference sequence). This CDR3 region has 15 residues. Germline trimming cut 3 bases from V and 6 bases from J; bases unmatched to any gene: 7. This chain's CDR3 is CSARVRQGINSPLHF. CDR3 coding DNA: TGCAGTGCTAGGGTACGACAGGGGATTAATTCACCCCTCCACTTT.

This clonotype was observed many times. J is TRBJ1-4 and V is TRBV10-3; D gene unclear. The CDR3 covers 13 residues. The V end was cut by 6 bases, the J end by 0 bases, with 5 bases between. Germline CDR1 reads ENHRY; CDR2 reads SYGVKD. CDR3: CAISDTTNEKLFF. The CDR3 DNA follows: TGTGCCATCAGCGATACAACTAATGAAAAACTGTTTTTT.

In this sample, this clonotype turned up many times. The chain couples TRBV13 to TRBJ2-3; D may be TRBD2 (6 bases). The CDR3 consists of 15 residues. Germline assignment: CDR1 PRHDT and CDR2 FYEKMQ (reference sequence). V lost 5 bases and J lost 2, with 14 bases in between. CDR3 bases: TGTGCCAGCAGCCTACCCGGGGACTTCACAGATACGCAGTATTTT. It encodes CASSLPGDFTDTQYF.

V is TRBV9 and J is TRBJ2-3; 16 bases are a match to TRBD2. The CDR3 has 16 residues. The V and J ends lost 3 bases and 6 bases, in that order; junction bases with no gene match: 4. Germline V gives CDR1 SGDLS, CDR2 YYNGEE. The chain's CDR3 is CASSGGLAGGSDTQYF. DNA of the CDR3: TGTGCCAGCAGCGGGGGACTAGCGGGAGGGTCGGATACGCAGTATTTT.

This clonotype was observed at least ten times. The rearrangement links TRBV2 to TRBJ1-6; weak D call: TRBD1 (6 bases). Germline CDR1 reads SNHLY; CDR2 reads FYNNEI. V was trimmed by 6 bases and J by 5 bases, leaving 17 bases between them. CDR3 length equals 16 residues. The CDR3 coding sequence is TGTGCCAGCAGCCGGGGGAGACAGGATCATAATTCACCCCTCCACTTT. It is translated as CASSRGRQDHNSPLHF.

Details on this clonotype: A single base separates this from a much larger clone, so it may be a read error. The chain uses TRBV12-3 or TRBV12-4 and TRBJ2-4; D is unclear. The CDR3 runs 11 residues. With 10 bases removed from V and 9 bases from J, the gap between germline ends came to 13 bases. Here the CDR3 DNA reads TGTGCCACCGCGGACGGAAGCATTCAGTACTTC. Residues: CATADGSIQYF.

The CDR3 is CSARSDGYTF. The CDR3 coding sequence is TGCAGTGCTAGAAGTGATGGCTACACCTTC. The rearrangement uses TRBV20-1 and TRBJ1-2; D is unresolved. The V end lost 2 bases, the J end lost 6 bases, and 4 bases lay between the germline ends. Germline assignment: CDR1 DFQATT and CDR2 SNEGSKA (reference sequence). The CDR3 has 10 amino acids.

This clonotype was seen just once. CDR3 nucleotide sequence: TGTGCCAGCACCGGGACTGGCGGGAAGTACGAGCAGTACTTC. Protein: CASTGTGGKYEQYF. The genes are TRBV28 and TRBJ2-7, with D perhaps TRBD2 (6 bases). CDR3 length: 14 amino acids. Germline CDR1 is MDHEN and CDR2 is SYDVKM. V lost 7 bases, J lost 4 bases, and 17 bases lay in between.

On this clonotype itself: This likely comes from a read error, as the CDR3 has no conserved phenylalanine or tryptophan at its end. The J gene is TRBJ1-6, the V gene TRBV7-9; 7 bases align to TRBD1. Germline CDR1 SEHNR, CDR2 FQNEAQ (reference sequence). The ends lost 5 bases at V and 13 bases at J; junction bases unmatched: 14. This CDR3 is 15 amino acids long. CDR3 DNA sequence: TGTGCCAGCAGCGTATCCCCAGGGGGTAACCAGCCCCTCCACCTT. It encodes CASSVSPGGNQPLHL.

This clonotype was counted ten times or more. J is TRBJ2-7 and V is TRBV7-9, with D perhaps matching TRBD1 (6 bases). Germline V lookup: CDR1 SEHNR, CDR2 FQNEAQ (reference sequence). CDR3 length: 13 residues. Trimming removed 2 bases from V and 2 bases from J, with 7 bases in between. This CDR3 reads CASSLSGAYEQYF. The CDR3 coding sequence is TGTGCCAGCAGCTTATCAGGGGCCTACGAGCAGTACTTC. The whole variable domain, remainder taken from reference TRBV7-9 and TRBJ2-7, is DTGVSQNPRHKITKRGQNVTFRCDPISEHNRLYWYRQTLGQGPEFLTYFQNEAQLEKSRLLSDRFSAERPKGSFSTLEIQRTEQGDSAMYLCASSLSGAYEQYFGPGTRLTVT.

The chain uses TRBV7-2 and TRBJ2-1; 10 bases agree with TRBD2. J was trimmed by 8 bases and V by 3 bases; bases with no gene match: 7. Germline lookup yields CDR1 SGHTA and CDR2 FQGNSA. The CDR3 totals 15 residues. CDR3 in amino acids: CASSFRASGSYEQFF. For the CDR3, the DNA is TGTGCCAGCAGCTTTCGGGCTAGCGGGAGTTATGAGCAGTTCTTC.

This clonotype was picked up many times. The chain joins TRBV20-1 to TRBJ2-5; 8 bases line up with TRBD1. Trimming took 4 bases from V and 7 from J; bases not matched to a gene: 17. Germline values: CDR1 DFQATT, CDR2 SNEGSKA (reference sequence). CDR3 length: 16 amino acids. CDR3: CSAMSGTGPFSATQYF. CDR3 DNA: TGCAGTGCTATGTCCGGGACAGGACCTTTTAGTGCGACCCAGTACTTC.

V is TRBV5-4 and J is TRBJ1-1; TRBD1 might be the D (6 bases). V lost 4 bases to trimming and J lost 5 bases, with 18 bases between them. There are 15 residues in the CDR3. In germline, CDR1 is SGHNT, CDR2 YYREEE (reference sequence). This chain's CDR3 is CASSDEGDSLTEAFF. CDR3 nucleotide sequence: TGTGCCAGCAGCGATGAGGGGGATAGTCTGACTGAAGCTTTCTTT. The full variable domain, in which reference TRBV5-4 and TRBJ1-1 provide the parts outside the CDR3, is ETGVTQSPTHLIKTRGQQVTLRCSSQSGHNTVSWYQQALGQGPQFIFQYYREEENGRGNFPPRFSGLQFPNYSSELNVNALELDDSALYLCASSDEGDSLTEAFFGQGTRLTVV.

This clonotype appeared many times. V usage is TRBV10-3 and J usage is TRBJ1-2; 9 bases are shared with TRBD1. In germline, CDR1 is ENHRY, CDR2 SYGVKD. V lost 7 bases to trimming and J lost 7 bases; unmatched junction nucleotides: 10. The CDR3 spans 14 residues. In nucleotides, the CDR3 is TGTGCCATCAAAAAGGGGGGACAGGGAGGTGGCTACACCTTC. Its translation: CAIKKGGQGGGYTF.

The V and J genes are TRBV3-1 and TRBJ1-1, with a weak D call TRBD1 (5 bases). Between the trimmed V and J ends, which lost 3 bases and 0 bases, there was a span of 14 bases. The CDR3 runs 16 residues. CDR1 is LGHDT, CDR2 YNNKEL, per germline (reference sequence). Here the CDR3 reads CASSHMAVGVNTEAFF. The CDR3 DNA reads as TGTGCCAGCAGCCACATGGCGGTAGGGGTGAACACTGAAGCTTTCTTT.

Of note for this clonotype: A single base separates this from a much larger clone, so it may be a read error. The V gene is TRBV11-2, the J gene TRBJ1-3, with D perhaps matching TRBD1 (5 bases). Trimming took off 7 bases at V and 6 bases at J, with 16 bases between the two ends. CDR1 and CDR2 from the germline V gene are SGHAT and FQNNGV. The CDR3 length is 14 residues. The CDR3 loop reads CASTSRGGTNTIYF. CDR3 nucleotides: TGTGCCAGCACCTCCCGGGGAGGGACAAACACCATATATTTT.

This chain uses TRBV6-4 with TRBJ1-5; no definite D call. The CDR3 is 9 residues long. CDR1 is MRHNA and CDR2 is SNTAGT in the germline V gene. V dropped 4 bases and J dropped 12 bases, with 4 bases sitting between them. As DNA, the CDR3 is TGTGCCAGCAGTGCGAGCCAGCATTTT. It yields the protein CASSASQHF.

The chain carries TRBV20-1 and TRBJ2-4; 11 nucleotides agree with TRBD2. The CDR3 is made up of 22 amino acids. V lost 0 bases to trimming and J lost 1 base; unmatched junction nucleotides: 20. The germline gives CDR1 DFQATT, CDR2 SNEGSKA (reference sequence). CDR3 loop: CSARDAQIAGGPRRVAKNIQYF. The CDR3 DNA follows: TGCAGTGCTAGAGATGCTCAAATAGCGGGGGGGCCCCGTCGGGTCGCCAAAAACATTCAGTACTTC.

This clonotype has at least ten counts. The gene calls are TRBV20-1 and TRBJ1-6; no clear D gene. The CDR3 sequence is 13 residues long. Deletions cut 1 base from V and 4 bases from J, with 5 bases between. Germline values: CDR1 DFQATT, CDR2 SNEGSKA (reference sequence). CDR3 sequence (DNA): TGCAGTGCTAGAGGGGGTTATAATTCACCCCTCCACTTT. Protein product: CSARGGYNSPLHF.

This chain connects TRBV20-1 to TRBJ2-1, with TRBD2 matching 9 bases. J was trimmed by 8 bases and V by 1 base; bases with no gene match: 9. In germline, CDR1 is DFQATT, CDR2 SNEGSKA (reference sequence). The CDR3 length is 15 residues. Here the CDR3 reads CSARAGGRAEYEQFF. The CDR3 region has the DNA TGCAGTGCTAGAGCTGGCGGGAGGGCCGAGTATGAGCAGTTCTTC.